This T cell receptor (beta chain) was recorded in a study of CD8 T cells in ankylosing spondylitis. Study results and caveats: The study looked at matched synovial fluid samples from ankylosing spondylitis patients. Disease-linked clones were reported to be significantly enriched there.

In its sample, this clonotype was seen many times. Its matching antigen is unknown. Germline V CDR1 and CDR2: SQVTM, ANQGSEA. The CDR3 has 13 amino acids. V lost 5 bases to trimming and J lost 4 bases; unmatched junction nucleotides: 5. With molecular barcodes, quantitative 5'-RACE was used to make the TCR beta libraries. TCRdb ran MiXCR on the 5' RACE reads and lists one entry per CDR3 protein. The table includes about 240,000 distinct CDR3 sequences, 10% to 13% detected once. The chain links TRBV29-1 to TRBJ2-3, with 8 bases fitting TRBD2. The source of this sequence is a male donor with ankylosing spondylitis or in good health (not recorded which). The source material was blood, either unsorted or a sorted T cell fraction (not recorded which). CDR3 loop: CSVSGGGSDTQYF. The CDR3 nucleotides read TGCAGCGTTTCCGGGGGGGGCTCAGATACGCAGTATTTT.